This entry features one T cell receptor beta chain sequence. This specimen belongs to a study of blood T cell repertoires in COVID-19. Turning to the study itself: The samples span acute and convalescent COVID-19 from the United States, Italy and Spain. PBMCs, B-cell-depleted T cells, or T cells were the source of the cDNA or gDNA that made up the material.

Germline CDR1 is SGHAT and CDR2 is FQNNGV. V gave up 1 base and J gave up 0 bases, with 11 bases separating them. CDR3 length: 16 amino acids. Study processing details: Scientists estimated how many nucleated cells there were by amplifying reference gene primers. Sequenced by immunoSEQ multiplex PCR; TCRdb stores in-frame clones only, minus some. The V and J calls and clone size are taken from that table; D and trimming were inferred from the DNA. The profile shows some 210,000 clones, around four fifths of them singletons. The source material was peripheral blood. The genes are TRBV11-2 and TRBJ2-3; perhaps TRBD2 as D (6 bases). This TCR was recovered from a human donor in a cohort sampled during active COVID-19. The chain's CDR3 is CASSLALGLSTDTQYF. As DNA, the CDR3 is TGTGCCAGCAGCTTAGCTTTGGGACTCAGCACAGATACGCAGTATTTT. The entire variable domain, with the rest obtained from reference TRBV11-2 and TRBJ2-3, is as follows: EAGVAQSPRYKIIEKRQSVAFWCNPISGHATLYWYQQILGQGPKLLIQFQNNGVVDDSQLPKDRFSAERLKGVDSTLKIQPAKLEDSAVYLCASSLALGLSTDTQYFGPGTRLTVL.